The 11 T cell receptor beta chains below come from one sample, sequenced in a study of blood T cells in healthy people across ages. A second roughly 6 to 11 cycle PCR used barcoded and J-beta primers. TCRdb itself ran the 5' RACE reads through MiXCR, one entry per CDR3 protein. This sample has roughly 800,000 distinct CDR3 sequences, with more than 20% found just once. The sample was also reused in another study, on T cells of mothers and their children.

The sample was blood. These receptors were obtained from a boy aged 5-17 years in good health.

The table lists this clonotype with many counts. The chain couples TRBV4-3 to TRBJ2-1; D is undetermined. The CDR3 is 15 amino acids. The germline CDR1 and CDR2 sequences are LGHNA and YSLEER. V lost 0 bases, J lost 4 bases, and 10 bases lay in between. CDR3 DNA: TGCGCCAGCAGCCAAGATGGTGTTGGGTACAATGAGCAGTTCTTC. It encodes CASSQDGVGYNEQFF.

Concerning this clonotype itself: One junction end does not reproduce the germline sequence, and a read error may be involved. The rearrangement links TRBV6-6 to TRBJ2-1; D may correspond to TRBD1 or TRBD2 (5 bases each). Germline values: CDR1 MNHNY, CDR2 SVGAGI (reference sequence). The CDR3 length is 14 residues. The CDR3 region has the DNA TGTGCCAGTATGAGGGGAGCCTCCTACAGTGAGCAGTTCTTC. It yields the protein CASMRGASYSEQFF.

In this sample, this clonotype turned up a few times. This chain links TRBV7-9 with TRBJ1-4; D is perhaps TRBD1 (5 bases). The CDR3 length is 16 residues. Trimming cost V 4 bases and J 3 bases, with 15 bases left between them. CDR1 and CDR2 (germline): SEHNR, FQNEAQ (reference sequence). CDR3 residues: CASSSRVASANEKLFF. The CDR3 DNA follows: TGTGCCAGCAGCTCCAGGGTAGCCTCGGCTAATGAAAAACTGTTTTTT.

The V and J genes are TRBV10-3 and TRBJ1-4, with no clear D. With 3 bases removed from V and 0 bases from J, the gap between germline ends came to 5 bases. In germline, CDR1 is ENHRY, CDR2 SYGVKD. The CDR3 length is 14 residues. The CDR3 DNA follows: TGTGCCATCAGTGACGATGCAACTAATGAAAAACTGTTTTTT. Translated, it gives CAISDDATNEKLFF.

The rearrangement links TRBV2 to TRBJ2-7; 10 bases map to TRBD2. V dropped 2 bases and J dropped 3; count of bases not matched to a gene: 4. The CDR3 sequence is 15 residues long. CDR1 SNHLY and CDR2 FYNNEI come from the germline V gene. The CDR3 reads CASSELAGAIYEQYF. CDR3 coding DNA: TGTGCCAGCAGTGAACTAGCGGGAGCAATCTACGAGCAGTACTTC.

This clonotype appeared a few times. CDR3 DNA sequence: TGTGCCAGCAGCTTAGCTAGACAGTACCAAGAGACCCAGTACTTC. Encoded protein: CASSLARQYQETQYF. The chain uses TRBV7-2 and TRBJ2-5, with D tentatively TRBD1 (5 bases). V dropped 0 bases and J dropped 0 bases, with 8 bases sitting between them. Per the germline V gene, CDR1 is SGHTA and CDR2 is FQGNSA. CDR3 length: 15 amino acids. Complete variable domain (other parts from reference TRBV7-2 and TRBJ2-5): GAGVSQSPSNKVTEKGKDVELRCDPISGHTALYWYRQSLGQGLEFLIYFQGNSAPDKSGLPSDRFSAERTGGSVSTLTIQRTQQEDSAVYLCASSLARQYQETQYFGPGTRLLVL.

This clonotype came up a few times. V usage is TRBV10-3 and J usage is TRBJ2-5; D is unresolved. The CDR3 has 13 residues. The V end was cut by 2 bases, the J end by 2 bases, with 6 bases between. Germline CDR1 is ENHRY and CDR2 is SYGVKD. CDR3 DNA sequence: TGTGCCATCAGTGAGACTTTACAAGAGACCCAGTACTTC. It codes for CAISETLQETQYF.

This clonotype appeared a few times. This chain links TRBV4-2 with TRBJ2-3, with TRBD2 as a possible D gene (5 bases). Germline CDR1 and CDR2: LGHNA and YNFKEQ. The CDR3 has 17 residues. Trimming took 0 bases from V and 2 from J, leaving 15 bases between them. In DNA, the CDR3 is TGTGCCAGCAGCCAAGAAAGGTGGGGAGCAGACACAGATACGCAGTATTTT. Protein product: CASSQERWGADTDTQYF.

The chain combines TRBV6-5 with TRBJ1-2; no clear D. The V end lost 10 bases, the J end lost 7 bases, and 16 bases lay between the germline ends. CDR1 is MNHEY and CDR2 is SVGAGI in the germline V gene. This CDR3 is 12 amino acids long. The DNA for the CDR3 is TGTGCCACCAACCGGGAGGGATTTGGCTACACCTTC. Amino acid sequence: CATNREGFGYTF.

CDR3 sequence: CASSDSLGGGDDYEQYF. Here the CDR3 DNA reads TGTGCCAGCAGTGATTCGCTAGGCGGGGGGGATGACTACGAGCAGTACTTC. The genes are TRBV2 and TRBJ2-7; 9 bases line up with TRBD2. Unmatched junction bases numbered 12, after V lost 3 bases and J lost 3 bases. This CDR3 spans 17 amino acids. Germline CDR1 is SNHLY and CDR2 is FYNNEI.

This clonotype showed up just a few times. The chain is built from TRBV4-1 and TRBJ1-1; tentatively, D is TRBD1 (5 bases). CDR1 and CDR2 from the germline V gene are MGHRA and YSYEKL. The CDR3 has 15 amino acids. Trimming took 4 bases from V and 5 from J, leaving 17 bases between them. CDR3 DNA sequence: TGCGCCAGCAGCCCGGCCCAAGGGGCAGAGACTGAAGCTTTCTTT. This encodes CASSPAQGAETEAFF.